This T cell receptor beta chain emerged from a study of blood T cell repertoires in COVID-19 (dated by TCRdb to 2019 to 2021). Describing the broader study: Collaborator samples came from the United States, Italy and Spain and covered acute and convalescent phases of COVID-19. HLA class I and class II types, where available, came from metadata supplied by the sample provider rather than from assay-based typing. The repertoires were released in a freely available public database meant as a resource for research on the immune response to SARS-CoV-2. The prospective study material was composed of cDNA or gDNA derived from T cells, B-cell-depleted T cells, or PBMCs. Samples were obtained from the ongoing ImmuneRACE study (first 160 participants) and from approximately 1,200 subjects provided by 6 global collaborators. A de-identified subject ID, COVID-19 status, age in years and sex were almost always included in the sample metadata. Deeply sampled blood TCRbeta repertoires from subjects exposed to, actively infected with, or recovered from COVID-19 were included in the dataset.

Regarding this clone: What this receptor recognizes is not known. No much larger clonotype is one base removed from it; base qualities were not supplied.

According to the germline V gene, CDR1 reads MDHEN and CDR2 reads SYDVKM. Trimming takes 4 bases from V and 12 bases from J, and the germline ends sit 10 bases apart. From its cysteine to its phenylalanine, the CDR3 spans 12 amino acids. CDR3 DNA is the only sequence kept; it has 36 bases, read in frame from the first base. The immunoSEQ Assay, a bias-controlled multiplex PCR, was used to amplify TCRbeta CDR3 regions from genomic DNA. In the source study's methods: Nucleated cell counts per sample were estimated from amplification of reference gene primers within the assay. Sequence reads were collapsed and filtered to measure the absolute abundance of every unique TCRbeta CDR3 rearrangement. For each sample, productive Simpson clonality was calculated by taking the square root of Simpson's diversity index across productive rearrangements. Drawn from immuneACCESS, this table holds only the in-frame rearrangements with V and J called that TCRdb kept. Clones are partly lost; checked studies trace under half to an unresolved V gene and leave the rest unexplained. The V and J calls and the clone size are those of that table, but D and trimming were determined from the DNA. A total of approximately 120,000 clones appear in this sample, around 80% of them only once. The ten biggest clones cover 3.5% to 4% of the sample.

What the work shows at the level of the full study, not this receptor alone: The quantity of clinical and demographic metadata differed by source and by participant and was supplied without curation.

Each collaborating institution followed its own protocols to collect whole blood in K2EDTA tubes. For TCRbeta analysis, collaborator samples were shipped as frozen whole blood, as isolated PBMCs, or as DNA extracted from either sample type. The receptor's source is a woman aged 50 to 60 with acute or convalescent COVID-19. The V gene is TRBV28 and the J gene is TRBJ1-6; 5 matching bases give a weak D call of TRBD1. The sample comprised peripheral blood. The CDR3 sequence is CASSSPTEPLHF. The DNA sequence is given as TGTGCCAGCAGTTCCCCGACAGAACCCCTCCACTTT.